This T cell receptor beta chain was sequenced in a study of T-cell reconstitution after alpha-beta-depleted transplantation in children. The germline V and J ends were trimmed by 4 bases and 8 bases, with 12 bases remaining between them. This CDR3 is built from 13 residues. Unique molecular identifiers were used in preparing the TCRbeta library. TCRdb analysed the PCR reads with MiXCR anew, one entry per CDR3 protein. The top ten hold 2% to 3% of the sample, which has about 500,000 distinct CDR3 sequences, 30% to 35% seen once. This receptor was identified in a human donor who donated a stem cell graft to a child with aplastic anemia. The chain is built from TRBV12-3 or TRBV12-4 and TRBJ1-5; D gene uncertain. The sequenced sample was PBMCs from the stem cell graft donor, obtained from the stem cell graft. This chain's CDR3 is CASSSQGLEPQHF. DNA for the CDR3: TGTGCCAGCAGTTCACAAGGACTAGAGCCCCAGCATTTT.